This is a list of T cell receptor beta chains from one sample in a study of spatial heterogeneity in lung cancer. TCRdb ran MiXCR on the 5' RACE reads and lists one entry per CDR3 protein. The sample has under 100,000 distinct CDR3 sequences, roughly 10% seen once. The source material was PBMCs, sampled at surgery. These TCRs come from a male donor with early-stage non-small cell lung cancer. The CDR3 runs from the conserved cysteine through the conserved F or W. Fields, in order: V gene, J gene, clone size, D gene, CDR3 DNA, CDR3 protein. The D gene is left open where the match is weak. Expanded clones get a size class; other rows say once, few or many, or leave the size out.

v_call: TRBV18; j_call: TRBJ2-7; clone_size: few; d_call: TRBD2; cdr3_nt: TGTGCCAGCTCACCCCTATCAGCTAGCGGCTCGACCTACGAGCAGTACTTC; cdr3_aa: CASSPLSASGSTYEQYF
v_call: TRBV4-2; j_call: TRBJ2-3; clone_size: many; d_call: TRBD1; cdr3_nt: TGTGCCAGCAGCCAAGTGGTGGTGGGACAGGGTTTCGCGCAGTATTTT; cdr3_aa: CASSQVVVGQGFAQYF
v_call: TRBV7-2; j_call: TRBJ2-7; clone_size: -; d_call: TRBD2; cdr3_nt: TGTGCCAGCAGCCAGGTGGCGGGGGGATTGTACGAGCAGTACTTC; cdr3_aa: CASSQVAGGLYEQYF
v_call: TRBV2; j_call: TRBJ2-1; clone_size: many; d_call: -; cdr3_nt: TGTGCCAGCAGTGGAAGGTTAGCGGTAGACAATGAGCAGTTCTTC; cdr3_aa: CASSGRLAVDNEQFF
v_call: TRBV12-3/TRBV12-4; j_call: TRBJ2-5; clone_size: few; d_call: -; cdr3_nt: TGTGCCAGCATCCCGGACTACCACGGACAAGAGACCCAGTACTTC; cdr3_aa: CASIPDYHGQETQYF
v_call: TRBV4-2; j_call: TRBJ2-7; clone_size: many; d_call: TRBD1; cdr3_nt: TGTGCCAGCAGCCCATCGGGACAGCTCTCCTACGAGCAGTACTTC; cdr3_aa: CASSPSGQLSYEQYF
v_call: TRBV6-1; j_call: TRBJ2-4; clone_size: few; d_call: -; cdr3_nt: TGTGCCAGCAGGCTGCGGGACTTAGATCAGTACTTC; cdr3_aa: CASRLRDLDQYF
v_call: TRBV5-1; j_call: TRBJ2-1; clone_size: -; d_call: TRBD1; cdr3_nt: TGCGCCAGCACCCTGGGACAGGGGTCTTACAATGAGCAGTTCTTC; cdr3_aa: CASTLGQGSYNEQFF
v_call: TRBV7-6; j_call: TRBJ2-5; clone_size: many; d_call: -; cdr3_nt: TGTGCCAGCAGCTTACAGGGTTCAGAGACCCAGTACTTC; cdr3_aa: CASSLQGSETQYF
v_call: TRBV29-1; j_call: TRBJ2-7; clone_size: -; d_call: TRBD1; cdr3_nt: TGCAGCGCCGGTGGGGACAGGGGTTTATACGAGCAGTACTTC; cdr3_aa: CSAGGDRGLYEQYF
v_call: TRBV5-4; j_call: TRBJ2-7; clone_size: many; d_call: TRBD2; cdr3_nt: TGTGCCAGCAGCTTGGGTCCCGCGGGGGGGTACGAGCAGTACTTC; cdr3_aa: CASSLGPAGGYEQYF
v_call: TRBV28; j_call: TRBJ2-6; clone_size: many; d_call: -; cdr3_nt: TGTGCCAGTTCGGGGGGCCCTGGGGCCAACGTCCTGACTTTC; cdr3_aa: CASSGGPGANVLTF
v_call: TRBV18; j_call: TRBJ1-5; clone_size: many; d_call: -; cdr3_nt: TGTGCCAGCACGGACAGCCTCAATCAGCCCCAGCATTTT; cdr3_aa: CASTDSLNQPQHF
v_call: TRBV20-1; j_call: TRBJ2-3; clone_size: -; d_call: -; cdr3_nt: TGCAGTGCCCAGGGTAATGCAGATACGCAGTATTTT; cdr3_aa: CSAQGNADTQYF
v_call: TRBV28; j_call: TRBJ2-7; clone_size: -; d_call: -; cdr3_nt: TGTGCCAGCAGTTTATTGGACTACGAGCAGTACTTC; cdr3_aa: CASSLLDYEQYF
v_call: TRBV7-2; j_call: TRBJ2-3; clone_size: many; d_call: TRBD1; cdr3_nt: TGTGCCAGCAGCTGGACAGGGGCGAACACAGATACGCAGTATTTT; cdr3_aa: CASSWTGANTDTQYF
v_call: TRBV5-1; j_call: TRBJ2-7; clone_size: -; d_call: TRBD1; cdr3_nt: TGCGCCAGCAGCTACTCGGGACAGGGGCCCTACGAGCAGTACTTC; cdr3_aa: CASSYSGQGPYEQYF
v_call: TRBV7-2; j_call: TRBJ1-2; clone_size: many; d_call: TRBD1; cdr3_nt: TGTGCCAGCAGCCCGGGACAGCACTATGGCTACACCTTC; cdr3_aa: CASSPGQHYGYTF
v_call: TRBV18; j_call: TRBJ2-7; clone_size: -; d_call: -; cdr3_nt: TGTGCCAGCTCACTGCCCGGGGCCCTAGAGCAGTACTTC; cdr3_aa: CASSLPGALEQYF
v_call: TRBV7-9; j_call: TRBJ1-1; clone_size: many; d_call: -; cdr3_nt: TGTGCCAGCAGCTTCCCTAGGGGGGCCTCTCACACTGAAGCTTTCTTT; cdr3_aa: CASSFPRGASHTEAFF
v_call: TRBV14; j_call: TRBJ2-1; clone_size: -; d_call: -; cdr3_nt: TGTGCCAGCAGCAAAGCGTTTTACAATGAGCAGTTCTTC; cdr3_aa: CASSKAFYNEQFF
v_call: TRBV5-1; j_call: TRBJ2-3; clone_size: -; d_call: -; cdr3_nt: TGCGCCAGCAGCTTGGGGATTGGAACAGATACGCAGTATTTT; cdr3_aa: CASSLGIGTDTQYF
v_call: TRBV10-2; j_call: TRBJ2-1; clone_size: many; d_call: -; cdr3_nt: TGCGCCAGCAGTGAAGGTGTTCCGTCCTACAATGAGCAGTTCTTC; cdr3_aa: CASSEGVPSYNEQFF
v_call: TRBV20-1; j_call: TRBJ1-1; clone_size: many; d_call: -; cdr3_nt: TGCAGTGCTAGAGAGGGTTCAGGGAACACTGAAGCTTTCTTT; cdr3_aa: CSAREGSGNTEAFF
v_call: TRBV7-8; j_call: TRBJ2-7; clone_size: many; d_call: TRBD2; cdr3_nt: TGTGCCAGCAGTCCAATACTAGCGGACGCCTACGAGCAGTACTTC; cdr3_aa: CASSPILADAYEQYF
v_call: TRBV20-1; j_call: TRBJ2-3; clone_size: few; d_call: -; cdr3_nt: TGCAGTGCTAGAACCTCCCTCGGGACAGATACGCAGTATTTT; cdr3_aa: CSARTSLGTDTQYF
v_call: TRBV20-1; j_call: TRBJ2-3; clone_size: -; d_call: TRBD1; cdr3_nt: TGCAGTGCCGTGGACAGGGCAGATACGCAGTATTTT; cdr3_aa: CSAVDRADTQYF
v_call: TRBV20-1; j_call: TRBJ2-7; clone_size: -; d_call: -; cdr3_nt: TGCAGTGCCCTCGGGGCACCAAATCTATACGAGCAGTACTTC; cdr3_aa: CSALGAPNLYEQYF
v_call: TRBV5-4; j_call: TRBJ1-2; clone_size: -; d_call: -; cdr3_nt: TGTGCCAGCAGCTTGGCCAAGACGGGTATTTGGGGCTACACCTTC; cdr3_aa: CASSLAKTGIWGYTF
v_call: TRBV20-1; j_call: TRBJ2-1; clone_size: many; d_call: -; cdr3_nt: TGCAGTACCAGCCTTACCCGTAATGAGCAGTTCTTC; cdr3_aa: CSTSLTRNEQFF
v_call: TRBV20-1; j_call: TRBJ2-3; clone_size: -; d_call: TRBD2; cdr3_nt: TGCAGTGCCGAACTAGCGTTCAAAGATACGCAGTATTTT; cdr3_aa: CSAELAFKDTQYF
v_call: TRBV28; j_call: TRBJ1-1; clone_size: few; d_call: -; cdr3_nt: TGTGCCAGCAGTTTCGGCCCTCCTTTCTTT; cdr3_aa: CASSFGPPFF
v_call: TRBV7-8; j_call: TRBJ2-2; clone_size: many; d_call: TRBD2; cdr3_nt: TGTGCCAGCAGCTTTTCTAGCGGGAGAAACACCGGGGAGCTGTTTTTT; cdr3_aa: CASSFSSGRNTGELFF
v_call: TRBV5-1; j_call: TRBJ2-1; clone_size: many; d_call: TRBD2; cdr3_nt: TGCGCCAGCAGCAATAGCGGGAGCTCCTACAATGAGCAGTTCTTC; cdr3_aa: CASSNSGSSYNEQFF
v_call: TRBV3-1; j_call: TRBJ2-7; clone_size: many; d_call: -; cdr3_nt: TGTGCCAGCAGCCAAGGACGAGGTTACGAGCAGTACTTC; cdr3_aa: CASSQGRGYEQYF
v_call: TRBV7-6; j_call: TRBJ1-6; clone_size: -; d_call: TRBD1; cdr3_nt: TGTGCCAGCAGCCCCACTCGACAGGGTTCACCCCTCCACTTT; cdr3_aa: CASSPTRQGSPLHF
v_call: TRBV25-1; j_call: TRBJ2-3; clone_size: many; d_call: -; cdr3_nt: TGTGCCGGGGGAGTGTGTACAGATACGCAGTATTTT; cdr3_aa: CAGGVCTDTQYF
v_call: TRBV7-2; j_call: TRBJ1-1; clone_size: -; d_call: -; cdr3_nt: TGTGCCAGCAGCTTAGGGGGGCCTGAAGCTTTCTTT; cdr3_aa: CASSLGGPEAFF
v_call: TRBV5-1; j_call: TRBJ2-3; clone_size: many; d_call: -; cdr3_nt: TGCGCCAGCAGCTCAGGGGTAGATACGCAGTATTTT; cdr3_aa: CASSSGVDTQYF
v_call: TRBV4-3; j_call: TRBJ2-6; clone_size: -; d_call: -; cdr3_nt: TGCGCCAGCAGCCAAGACTCTAGCGCAGGGGGTTCTGGGGCCAACGTCCTGACTTTC; cdr3_aa: CASSQDSSAGGSGANVLTF
v_call: TRBV7-2; j_call: TRBJ2-3; clone_size: -; d_call: TRBD2; cdr3_nt: TGTGCCAGCACCCTTGCTCCGCGGGGGGGCCAAGATACGCAGTATTTT; cdr3_aa: CASTLAPRGGQDTQYF
v_call: TRBV20-1; j_call: TRBJ2-3; clone_size: -; d_call: -; cdr3_nt: TGCAGTAAAGCGGGTGGGGGCACAGATACGCAGTATTTT; cdr3_aa: CSKAGGGTDTQYF
v_call: TRBV5-1; j_call: TRBJ2-7; clone_size: few; d_call: -; cdr3_nt: TGCGCCAGCAGCTTGGCCGGCAGGCGGCCCTACGAGCAGTACTTC; cdr3_aa: CASSLAGRRPYEQYF